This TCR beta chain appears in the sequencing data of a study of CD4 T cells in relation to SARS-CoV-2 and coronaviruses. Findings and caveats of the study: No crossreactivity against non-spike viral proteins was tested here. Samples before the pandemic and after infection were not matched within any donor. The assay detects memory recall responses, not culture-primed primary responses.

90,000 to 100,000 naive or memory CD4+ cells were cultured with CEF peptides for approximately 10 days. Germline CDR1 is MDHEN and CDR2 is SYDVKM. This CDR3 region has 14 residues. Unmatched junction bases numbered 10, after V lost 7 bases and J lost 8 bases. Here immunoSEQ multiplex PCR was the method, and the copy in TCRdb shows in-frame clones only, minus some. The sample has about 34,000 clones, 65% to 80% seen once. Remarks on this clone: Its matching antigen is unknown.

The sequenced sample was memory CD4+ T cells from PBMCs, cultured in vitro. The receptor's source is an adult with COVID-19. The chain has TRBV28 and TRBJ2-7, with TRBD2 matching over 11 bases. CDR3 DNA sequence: TGTGCCAGCACCTTGACTAGCGGGGCTTTGAAGCAGTACTTC. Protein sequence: CASTLTSGALKQYF.